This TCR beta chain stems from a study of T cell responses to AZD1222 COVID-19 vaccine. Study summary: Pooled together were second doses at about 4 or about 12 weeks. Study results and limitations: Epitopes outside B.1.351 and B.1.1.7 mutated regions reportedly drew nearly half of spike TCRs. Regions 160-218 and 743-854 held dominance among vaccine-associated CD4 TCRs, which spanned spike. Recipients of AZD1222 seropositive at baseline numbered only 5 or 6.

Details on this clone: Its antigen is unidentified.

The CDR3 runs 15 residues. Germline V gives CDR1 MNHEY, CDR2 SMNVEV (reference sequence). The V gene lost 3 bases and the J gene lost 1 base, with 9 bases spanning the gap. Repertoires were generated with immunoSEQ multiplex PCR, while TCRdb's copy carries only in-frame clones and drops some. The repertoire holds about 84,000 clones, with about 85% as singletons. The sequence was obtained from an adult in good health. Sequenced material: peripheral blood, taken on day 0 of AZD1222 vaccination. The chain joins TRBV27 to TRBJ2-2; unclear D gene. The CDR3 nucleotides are TGTGCCAGCAGTTTCTCAGGAATGAACACCGGGGAGCTGTTTTTT. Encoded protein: CASSFSGMNTGELFF.